Listed below are T cell receptor beta chains from one sample, sequenced in a study of blood T cell repertoires in COVID-19. This table comes from immunoSEQ multiplex PCR, and its TCRdb copy is limited to in-frame clones, with some not included. This sample has approximately 270,000 clones; over 85% occur once, and the top ten carry 1.9%. Sequenced: PBMCs or T cells enriched from blood (not recorded which). Source of these receptors: a woman in her sixties or seventies who had recovered from COVID-19. CDR3s include the opening cysteine and the closing phenylalanine or tryptophan. The D gene is left open where the match is weak. Clone size is given for some rows only: seen once, a few or many times, or a class if the clone is expanded.

>.|.|12|TRBV30|TRBJ2-1
CAWSVRGFEQFF
TGTGCCTGGAGTGTACGCGGGTTTGAGCAGTTCTTC
>TRBD2|.|14|TRBV20-1|TRBJ2-5
CSASGTSIRETQYF
TGCAGTGCTAGTGGGACTAGCATCCGAGAGACCCAGTACTTC
>.|.|12|TRBV28|TRBJ1-1
CASSPEHSEAFF
TGTGCCAGCAGTCCGGAGCATAGCGAAGCTTTCTTT
>TRBD1|.|13|TRBV29-1|TRBJ2-2
CSVSRGRTGELFF
TGCAGCGTTAGCAGGGGGCGGACCGGGGAGCTGTTTTTT
>.|.|15|TRBV7-3|TRBJ1-4
CASSVGGGTNEKLFF
TGTGCCAGCAGCGTCGGCGGGGGGACTAATGAAAAACTGTTTTTT
>.|.|13|TRBV7-9|TRBJ2-1
CASRKRGYNEQFF
TGTGCCAGCAGAAAAAGGGGCTACAATGAGCAGTTCTTC
>TRBD2|.|15|TRBV5-4|TRBJ2-1
CASSLALAGTAEQFF
TGTGCCAGCAGCTTGGCCCTAGCGGGAACAGCTGAGCAGTTCTTC
>TRBD2|.|15|TRBV11-3|TRBJ2-3
CASSFSSGGTDTQYF
TGTGCCAGCAGCTTCTCTAGCGGGGGTACAGATACGCAGTATTTT
>.|.|11|TRBV21-1|TRBJ1-2
CAESLDNGYTF
TGTGCAGAAAGCCTTGATAATGGCTACACCTTC
>TRBD1|.|15|TRBV7-3|TRBJ2-1
CASSSSGGDYNEQFF
TGTGCCAGCAGCTCCTCAGGGGGTGACTACAATGAGCAGTTCTTC
>.|.|14|TRBV19|TRBJ1-5
CASSFQGGNQPQHF
TGTGCCAGTAGTTTCCAGGGTGGCAATCAGCCCCAGCATTTT
>.|.|16|TRBV10-3|TRBJ1-5
CAISESGKITGQPQHF
TGTGCCATCAGTGAGTCTGGCAAGATCACAGGCCAGCCCCAGCATTTT
>TRBD1|.|13|TRBV19|TRBJ1-1
CASRPQGDTEAFF
TGTGCCAGTAGGCCCCAGGGGGACACTGAAGCTTTCTTT
>.|once|12|TRBV7-9|TRBJ1-2
CASTRQNYGYTF
TGTGCCAGCACTAGACAGAACTATGGCTACACCTTC
>.|.|15|TRBV6-5|TRBJ1-5
CASSPGGQQNQPQHF
TGTGCCAGCAGCCCCGGGGGGCAGCAAAATCAGCCCCAGCATTTT
>.|.|12|TRBV7-8|TRBJ2-7
CASSLGSSEKYF
TGTGCCAGCAGCTTAGGGTCTAGCGAGAAGTACTTC
>.|.|16|TRBV5-1|TRBJ1-1
CASSSGLTGTNTEAFF
TGCGCCAGCAGCTCTGGTCTCACAGGGACAAACACTGAAGCTTTCTTT
>.|few|16|TRBV6-4|TRBJ1-5
CASSEGGALSNQPQHF
TGTGCCAGCAGTGAGGGAGGGGCGCTTAGCAATCAGCCCCAGCATTTT
>TRBD1|.|13|TRBV28|TRBJ1-2
CASSPGQFYGYTF
TGTGCCAGCAGCCCGGGACAGTTCTATGGCTACACCTTC
>TRBD1|.|15|TRBV3-1/TRBV3-2|TRBJ2-2
CASGGGQGAAGELFF
TGTGCCAGCGGCGGCGGACAGGGGGCCGCCGGGGAGCTGTTTTTT
>TRBD1|.|12|TRBV19|TRBJ2-7
CASLDRVGEQYF
TGTGCCAGCCTTGACAGGGTCGGTGAGCAGTACTTC
>.|.|11|TRBV20-1|TRBJ2-5
CSAHSQETQYF
TGCAGTGCCCACTCCCAAGAGACCCAGTACTTC
>.|.|13|TRBV28|TRBJ1-2
CASSPQGTYGYTF
TGTGCCAGCAGTCCCCAGGGGACCTATGGCTACACCTTC
>.|.|14|TRBV2|TRBJ1-6
CATRIGASGSPLHF
TGTGCCACCAGAATCGGGGCTAGCGGCTCACCCCTCCACTTT
>.|.|15|TRBV27|TRBJ1-5
CASSLSKQGNQPQHF
TGTGCCAGCAGTTTATCGAAGCAGGGTAACCAGCCCCAGCATTTT
>TRBD1|.|14|TRBV5-1|TRBJ1-3
CASSLTGFGNTIYF
TGCGCCAGCAGTTTGACAGGGTTCGGAAACACCATATATTTT
>.|.|16|TRBV24-1|TRBJ2-3
CATSSAGGSSTDTQYF
TGTGCCACCAGTTCCGCCGGGGGTTCTAGCACAGATACGCAGTATTTT
>.|.|15|TRBV11-2|TRBJ2-5
CASSLAPPGVETQYF
TGTGCCAGCAGCTTAGCCCCGCCAGGGGTTGAGACCCAGTACTTC
>TRBD1|.|15|TRBV28|TRBJ1-2
CASSFMDRGYYGYTF
TGTGCCAGCAGTTTTATGGACAGGGGATACTATGGCTACACCTTC
>.|once|13|TRBV11-2|TRBJ1-1
CASSLVPNTEAFF
TGTGCCAGCAGCTTAGTTCCAAACACTGAAGCTTTCTTT
>.|.|14|TRBV27|TRBJ2-7
CASGQQGKDYEQYF
TGTGCCAGCGGTCAACAGGGAAAAGACTACGAGCAGTACTTC
>TRBD2|.|14|TRBV7-2|TRBJ2-3
CASSLVVGGSTQYF
TGTGCCAGCAGCTTAGTTGTGGGAGGGAGTACGCAGTATTTT
>TRBD2|.|18|TRBV24-1|TRBJ2-1
CATSTLAGGRRSYNEQFF
TGTGCCACCAGTACTTTAGCGGGGGGGAGAAGGTCCTACAATGAGCAGTTCTTC
>.|.|14|TRBV2|TRBJ1-5
CASRLGGRYQPQHF
TGTGCCAGCAGGCTGGGGGGGAGGTATCAGCCCCAGCATTTT
>TRBD2|.|15|TRBV2|TRBJ2-7
CASSEKRGTNYEQYF
TGTGCCAGCAGTGAGAAACGAGGGACTAACTACGAGCAGTACTTC
>.|.|16|TRBV5-6|TRBJ1-5
CASSSGTQGVDQPQHF
TGTGCCAGCAGCTCCGGGACTCAGGGCGTAGACCAGCCCCAGCATTTT
>.|.|13|TRBV30|TRBJ1-2
CAWSVGIFYGYTF
TGTGCCTGGAGTGTCGGTATTTTCTATGGCTACACCTTC
>.|.|15|TRBV5-1|TRBJ2-1
CASSLVQAEYNEQFF
TGCGCCAGCAGCTTGGTTCAAGCCGAGTACAATGAGCAGTTCTTC
>.|.|13|TRBV28|TRBJ1-2
CASSSGGIYGYTF
TGTGCCAGCAGTTCCGGGGGGATCTATGGCTACACCTTC